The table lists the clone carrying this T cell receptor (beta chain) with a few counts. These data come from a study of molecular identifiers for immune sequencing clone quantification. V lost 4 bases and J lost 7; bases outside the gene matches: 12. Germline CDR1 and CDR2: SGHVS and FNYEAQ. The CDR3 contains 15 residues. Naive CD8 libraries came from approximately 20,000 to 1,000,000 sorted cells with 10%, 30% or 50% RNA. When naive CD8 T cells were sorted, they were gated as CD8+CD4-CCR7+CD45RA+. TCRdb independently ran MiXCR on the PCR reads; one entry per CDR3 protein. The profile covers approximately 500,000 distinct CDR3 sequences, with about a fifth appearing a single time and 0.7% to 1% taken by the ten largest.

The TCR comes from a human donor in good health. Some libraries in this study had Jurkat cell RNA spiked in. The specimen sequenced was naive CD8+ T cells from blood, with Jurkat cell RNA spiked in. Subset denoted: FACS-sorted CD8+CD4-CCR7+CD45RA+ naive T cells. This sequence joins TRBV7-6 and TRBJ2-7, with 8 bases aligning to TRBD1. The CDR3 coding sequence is TGTGCCAGCAGCTCGACCGGGACAGGAGAATGGGAGCAGTACTTC. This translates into CASSSTGTGEWEQYF.